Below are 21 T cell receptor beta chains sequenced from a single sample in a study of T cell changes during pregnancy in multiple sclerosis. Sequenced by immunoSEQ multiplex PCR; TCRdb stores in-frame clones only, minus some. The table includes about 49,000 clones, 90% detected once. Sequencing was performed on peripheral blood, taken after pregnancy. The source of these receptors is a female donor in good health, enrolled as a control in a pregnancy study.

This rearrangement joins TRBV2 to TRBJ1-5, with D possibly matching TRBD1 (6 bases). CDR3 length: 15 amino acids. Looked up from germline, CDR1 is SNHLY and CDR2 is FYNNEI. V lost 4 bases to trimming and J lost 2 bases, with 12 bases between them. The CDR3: CASSGGPSGNQPQHF. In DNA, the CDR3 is TGTGCCAGCAGTGGGGGGCCTTCAGGCAATCAGCCCCAGCATTTT.

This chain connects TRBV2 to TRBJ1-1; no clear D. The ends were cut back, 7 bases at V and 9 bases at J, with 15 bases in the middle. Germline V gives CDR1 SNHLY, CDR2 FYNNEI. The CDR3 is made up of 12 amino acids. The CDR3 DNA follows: TGTGCCAGCACGGGGTGGGAGGATAAAGCTTTCTTT. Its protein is CASTGWEDKAFF. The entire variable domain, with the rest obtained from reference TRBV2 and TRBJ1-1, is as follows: EPEVTQTPSHQVTQMGQEVILRCVPISNHLYFYWYRQILGQKVEFLVSFYNNEISEKSEIFDDQFSVERPDGSNFTLKIRSTKLEDSAMYFCASTGWEDKAFFGQGTRLTVV.

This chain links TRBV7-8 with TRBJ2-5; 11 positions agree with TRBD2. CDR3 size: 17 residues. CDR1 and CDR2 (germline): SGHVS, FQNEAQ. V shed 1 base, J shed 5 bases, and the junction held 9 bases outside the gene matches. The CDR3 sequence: CASSLVIATSGVETQYF. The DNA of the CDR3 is TGTGCCAGCAGCTTAGTAATCGCGACTAGCGGGGTCGAGACCCAGTACTTC. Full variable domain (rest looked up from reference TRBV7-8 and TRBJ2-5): GAGVSQSPRYKVAKRGQDVALRCDPISGHVSLFWYQQALGQGPEFLTYFQNEAQLDKSGLPSDRFFAERPEGSVSTLKIQRTQQEDSAVYLCASSLVIATSGVETQYFGPGTRLLVL.

The CDR3 loop reads CASSLGGVNEKLFF. CDR3 nucleotides: TGTGCCAGCAGTTTGGGCGGGGTTAATGAAAAACTGTTTTTT. V and J are TRBV28 and TRBJ1-4, with D unresolved. Trimming took off 3 bases at V and 4 bases at J, with 9 bases between the two ends. This CDR3 spans 14 amino acids. CDR1 and CDR2 (germline): MDHEN, SYDVKM.

The CDR3 loop is CASVRDRGFMNTEAFF. The CDR3 coding sequence is TGTGCCAGCGTCCGGGACAGGGGCTTCATGAACACTGAAGCTTTCTTT. The V call is TRBV28, the J call TRBJ1-1; 10 bases line up with TRBD1. CDR3 length: 16 residues. V shed 8 bases and J 0 bases; nucleotides not matched to a gene: 9. CDR1 and CDR2 from the germline V gene are MDHEN and SYDVKM.

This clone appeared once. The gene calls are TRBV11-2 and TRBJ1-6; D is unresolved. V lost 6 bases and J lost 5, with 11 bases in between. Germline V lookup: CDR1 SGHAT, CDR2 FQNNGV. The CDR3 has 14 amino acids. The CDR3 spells CASRKPGDNSPLHF. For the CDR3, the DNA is TGTGCCAGCAGGAAACCGGGAGATAATTCACCCCTCCACTTT.

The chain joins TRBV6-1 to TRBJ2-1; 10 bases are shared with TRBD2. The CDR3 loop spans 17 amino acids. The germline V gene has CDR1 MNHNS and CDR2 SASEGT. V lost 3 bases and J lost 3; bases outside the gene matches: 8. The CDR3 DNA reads TGTGCCAGCAGTGATGCCGGGACTAGCGCACTCTACAATGAGCAGTTCTTC. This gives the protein CASSDAGTSALYNEQFF.

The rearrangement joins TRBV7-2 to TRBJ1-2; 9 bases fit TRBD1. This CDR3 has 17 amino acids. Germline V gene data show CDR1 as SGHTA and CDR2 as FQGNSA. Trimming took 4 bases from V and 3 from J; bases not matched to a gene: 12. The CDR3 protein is CASSWRTLGQGDYGYTF. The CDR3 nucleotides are TGTGCCAGCAGCTGGAGAACCTTGGGACAGGGTGACTATGGCTACACCTTC. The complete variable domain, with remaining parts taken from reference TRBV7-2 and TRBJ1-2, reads GAGVSQSPSNKVTEKGKDVELRCDPISGHTALYWYRQSLGQGLEFLIYFQGNSAPDKSGLPSDRFSAERTGGSVSTLTIQRTQQEDSAVYLCASSWRTLGQGDYGYTFGSGTRLTVV.

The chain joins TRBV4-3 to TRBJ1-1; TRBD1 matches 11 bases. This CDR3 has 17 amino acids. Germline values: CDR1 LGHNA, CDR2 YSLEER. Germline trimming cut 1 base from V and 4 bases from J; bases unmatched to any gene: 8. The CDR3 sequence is CASSQGRTGGKGTEAFF. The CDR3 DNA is TGCGCCAGCAGCCAAGGGCGGACAGGGGGCAAGGGCACTGAAGCTTTCTTT.

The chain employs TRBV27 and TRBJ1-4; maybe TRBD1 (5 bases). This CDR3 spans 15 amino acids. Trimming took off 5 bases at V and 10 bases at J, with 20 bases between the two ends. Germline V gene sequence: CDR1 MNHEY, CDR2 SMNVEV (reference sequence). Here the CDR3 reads CASSPDSRIAGKLFF. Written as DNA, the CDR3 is TGTGCCAGCAGTCCTGACAGCCGCATAGCTGGAAAACTGTTTTTT.

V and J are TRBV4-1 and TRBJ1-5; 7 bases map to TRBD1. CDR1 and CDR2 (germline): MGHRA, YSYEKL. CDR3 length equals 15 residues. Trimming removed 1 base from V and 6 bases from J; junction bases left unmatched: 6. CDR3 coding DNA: TGCGCCAGCAGCCAAGGACAGGGTGGCAGTCAGCCCCAGCATTTT. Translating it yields CASSQGQGGSQPQHF.

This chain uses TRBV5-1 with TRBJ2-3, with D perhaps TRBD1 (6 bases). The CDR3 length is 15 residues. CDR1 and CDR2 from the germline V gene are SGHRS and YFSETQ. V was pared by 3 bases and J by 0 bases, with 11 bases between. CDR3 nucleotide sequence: TGCGCCAGCAGCTCGGGACAACCCAGCACAGATACGCAGTATTTT. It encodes CASSSGQPSTDTQYF.

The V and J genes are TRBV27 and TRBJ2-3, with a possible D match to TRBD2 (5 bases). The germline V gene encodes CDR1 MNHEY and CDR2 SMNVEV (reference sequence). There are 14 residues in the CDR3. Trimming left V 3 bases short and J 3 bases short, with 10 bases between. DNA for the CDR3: TGTGCCAGCAGTTTCCGCCAGCGGACAGATACGCAGTATTTT. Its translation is CASSFRQRTDTQYF.

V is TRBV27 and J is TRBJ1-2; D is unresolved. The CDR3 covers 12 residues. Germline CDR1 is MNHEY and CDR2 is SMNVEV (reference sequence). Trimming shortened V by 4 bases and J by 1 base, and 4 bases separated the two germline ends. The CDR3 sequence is CASSSNNYGYTF. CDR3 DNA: TGTGCCAGCAGTTCAAATAACTATGGCTACACCTTC.

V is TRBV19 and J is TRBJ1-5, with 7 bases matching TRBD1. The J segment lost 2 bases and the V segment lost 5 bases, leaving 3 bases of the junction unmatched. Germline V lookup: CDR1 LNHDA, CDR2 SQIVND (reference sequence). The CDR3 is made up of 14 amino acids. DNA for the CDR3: TGTGCCAGTAGTGAAGGGACAGGCAATCAGCCCCAGCATTTT. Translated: CASSEGTGNQPQHF.

In nucleotides, the CDR3 is TGCAGCGTGGGCCAAAAAAGGAATTCACCCCTCCACTTT. As protein: CSVGQKRNSPLHF. This chain uses TRBV29-1 with TRBJ1-6; D gene ambiguous. This CDR3 comprises 13 residues. V was cut by 6 bases and J by 7 bases, with 13 bases left in between. Germline assignment: CDR1 SQVTM and CDR2 ANQGSEA.

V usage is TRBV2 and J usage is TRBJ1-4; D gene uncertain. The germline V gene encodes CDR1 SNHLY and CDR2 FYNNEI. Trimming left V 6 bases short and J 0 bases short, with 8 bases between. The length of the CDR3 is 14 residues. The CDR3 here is CASRSPATNEKLFF. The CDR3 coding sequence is TGTGCCAGCAGGTCGCCGGCAACTAATGAAAAACTGTTTTTT. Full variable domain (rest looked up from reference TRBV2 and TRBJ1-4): EPEVTQTPSHQVTQMGQEVILRCVPISNHLYFYWYRQILGQKVEFLVSFYNNEISEKSEIFDDQFSVERPDGSNFTLKIRSTKLEDSAMYFCASRSPATNEKLFFGSGTQLSVL.

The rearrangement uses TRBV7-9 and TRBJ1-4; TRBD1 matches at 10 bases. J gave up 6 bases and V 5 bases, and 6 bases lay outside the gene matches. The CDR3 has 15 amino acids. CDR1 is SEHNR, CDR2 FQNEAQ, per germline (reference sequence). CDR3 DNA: TGTGCCAGCAGCCCACCGGGACAGGGGTATGAAAAACTGTTTTTT. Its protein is CASSPPGQGYEKLFF.

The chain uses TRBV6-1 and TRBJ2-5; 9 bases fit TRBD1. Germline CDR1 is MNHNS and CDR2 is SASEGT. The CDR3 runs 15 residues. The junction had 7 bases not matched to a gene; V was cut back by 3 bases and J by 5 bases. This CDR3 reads CASSEMVGTGETQYF. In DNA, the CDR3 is TGTGCCAGCAGTGAGATGGTAGGGACAGGGGAGACCCAGTACTTC.

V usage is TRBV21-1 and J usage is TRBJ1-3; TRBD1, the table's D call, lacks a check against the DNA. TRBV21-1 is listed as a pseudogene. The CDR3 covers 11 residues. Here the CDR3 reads CASYRGNTIYF. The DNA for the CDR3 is TGTGCCAGCTACAGGGGAAACACCATATATTTT.

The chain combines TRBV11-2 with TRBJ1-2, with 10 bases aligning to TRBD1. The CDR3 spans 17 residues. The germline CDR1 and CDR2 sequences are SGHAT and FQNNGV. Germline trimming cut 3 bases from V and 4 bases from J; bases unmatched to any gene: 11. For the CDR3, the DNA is TGTGCCAGCAGCTTCATAAGGGACAGGGGTGTATTCTATGGCTACACCTTC. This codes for CASSFIRDRGVFYGYTF.